This is a list of T cell receptor beta chains from one sample in a study of blood T cell repertoires in COVID-19. Here immunoSEQ multiplex PCR was the method, and the copy in TCRdb shows in-frame clones only, minus some. Altogether about 210,000 clones are present, more than 80% being singletons, with the ten largest covering about 9%. Sequences were obtained from PBMCs or T cells enriched from blood (not recorded which). These receptors were collected from a man in his forties or fifties who had recovered from COVID-19. Each CDR3 is given without its conserved first and last residue. A D gene is named only where the DNA matches it firmly. A row's size may be missing; if present it is once, few, many or a size class.

CDR3	V	size	D
ASRTGDHQPQH	TRBV10-2	.	TRBD1
ASRKQELSNQPQH	TRBV19	.	.
ASSPLAGGQETQY	TRBV18	.	TRBD2
ASSSNPGGSTEAF	TRBV5-1	.	.
ASREKGRGNTIY	TRBV2	.	.
ASSVEVFGQGNGYT	TRBV9	.	TRBD1
ASSFRTETYGYT	TRBV5-1	.	.
ASSYRFPNTEAF	TRBV6-5	.	.
ASSVSEQGGELF	TRBV2	.	.
ASSERAGGQGGNQPQH	TRBV6-1	many	TRBD1
ASTTGGYGYT	TRBV6-5	once	.
ASSPFAGQPVDEQY	TRBV7-9	.	.
ARSRSTEGDRVAAGASNEQF	TRBV7-5	few	.
ASSQDRLAGGPEETQY	TRBV3-1/TRBV3-2	.	TRBD2
ASTLGSSYEQY	TRBV5-6	.	.
ASSFPGGSPLH	TRBV27	.	TRBD1
ASSQDQSTAVYGYT	TRBV3-1/TRBV3-2	.	.
ASGKQGSAGKLF	TRBV28	.	.
ASSVRQSYYGYT	TRBV2	.	.
ASSFFYGTGEGNTIY	TRBV7-9	.	TRBD1
ASSVSGTGRSYEQY	TRBV19	.	TRBD1
ASSVVEGRMSEAF	TRBV9	few	.
ASHTGRGQPQH	TRBV2	.	.
ASSLLAGALSSYNEQF	TRBV27	.	TRBD2
ASSPEQGADEKLF	TRBV18	.	TRBD1
ATSDRAGSQNEQF	TRBV24-1	.	.
ASRLYAGVHYYGYT	TRBV5-6	.	.
ATARGDSPLH	TRBV10-3	.	.
ASNGEGQPQH	TRBV2	once	.
ASSTQTGGSGTEAF	TRBV5-1	once	TRBD1
ASSPQISGSTGELF	TRBV5-1	.	.
ASSTFDGGYNEQF	TRBV9	.	.
ASTLGGSNQPQH	TRBV6-5	few	.
ASSLKPNTEAF	TRBV5-8	.	.
ASSMTGRGTEAF	TRBV5-1	.	.
ASKNGELSNQPQH	TRBV2	.	.
ASSQDPAGGGTEAF	TRBV4-2	.	.
ASVKEGPNTGELF	TRBV2	.	.
ASSFIGSPGELF	TRBV27	.	.
AWNGHSYEQY	TRBV30	.	.
ASRLTGTPNTEAF	TRBV5-1	many	.